The rows below give T cell receptor beta chains drawn from one sample of a study of T cells in tuberculosis. Some clones are missing from TCRdb's copy, which holds only in-frame ones; the method was immunoSEQ multiplex PCR. The sample carries 85,000 to 100,000 clones, approximately 91% recorded once. Source material: CD1b-GMM tetramer-negative cells sorted from PBMCs. All receptors come from an adult woman with latent tuberculosis. Both conserved end residues are part of each CDR3. The order of the fields is D gene, V gene, clone size, J gene, CDR3 DNA, CDR3 protein. A D gene is named only where the DNA matches it firmly. Size is omitted from some rows. Given values are once, few, many or a class for expanded clones.

d_call: NA; v_call: TRBV5-5; clone_size: NA; j_call: TRBJ1-6; cdr3_nt: TGTGCCAGCAGCCGAGACAGGAGCTCCTATAATTCACCCCTCCACTTT; cdr3_aa: CASSRDRSSYNSPLHF
d_call: NA; v_call: TRBV6-5; clone_size: NA; j_call: TRBJ1-3; cdr3_nt: TGTGCCAGCAGTCTGACAGTGGCTGGAAACACCATATATTTT; cdr3_aa: CASSLTVAGNTIYF
d_call: NA; v_call: TRBV9; clone_size: NA; j_call: TRBJ1-4; cdr3_nt: TGTGCCAGCAGCTCAAGGGGGGGGACTAATGAAAAACTGTTTTTT; cdr3_aa: CASSSRGGTNEKLFF
d_call: NA; v_call: TRBV7-9; clone_size: NA; j_call: TRBJ1-1; cdr3_nt: TGTGCCAGCACTCTTAACACTGAAGCTTTCTTT; cdr3_aa: CASTLNTEAFF
d_call: TRBD1; v_call: TRBV5-1; clone_size: NA; j_call: TRBJ1-2; cdr3_nt: TGCGCCAGCAGCCAGGGGGGTCCTAACTATGGCTACACCTTC; cdr3_aa: CASSQGGPNYGYTF
d_call: NA; v_call: TRBV5-4; clone_size: NA; j_call: TRBJ2-6; cdr3_nt: TGTGCCAGCAGCTCGGGACTTCTCTCTGGGGCCAACGTCCTGACTTTC; cdr3_aa: CASSSGLLSGANVLTF
d_call: NA; v_call: TRBV15; clone_size: NA; j_call: TRBJ2-3; cdr3_nt: TGTGCCACCAGCAGAGACAGGGGCGGGACAGATACGCAGTATTTT; cdr3_aa: CATSRDRGGTDTQYF
d_call: TRBD1; v_call: TRBV6-5; clone_size: once; j_call: TRBJ1-2; cdr3_nt: TGTGCCAGCAGCCTGGGACAGGGGAACTATGGCTACACCTTC; cdr3_aa: CASSLGQGNYGYTF
d_call: NA; v_call: TRBV5-1; clone_size: NA; j_call: TRBJ1-2; cdr3_nt: TGCGCCAGCAGCCGCCTTTCGTCGTGGGCCCAGAACTATGGCTACACCTTC; cdr3_aa: CASSRLSSWAQNYGYTF
d_call: NA; v_call: TRBV28; clone_size: NA; j_call: TRBJ1-5; cdr3_nt: TGTGCCAGCAGTTTATCTGGGGGCCATAGCAATCAGCCCCAGCATTTT; cdr3_aa: CASSLSGGHSNQPQHF
d_call: TRBD1; v_call: TRBV29-1; clone_size: NA; j_call: TRBJ2-7; cdr3_nt: TGCAGCGTCTCAGGGGGCTCGGGCGAGCAGTACTTC; cdr3_aa: CSVSGGSGEQYF
d_call: TRBD2; v_call: TRBV9; clone_size: once; j_call: TRBJ2-2; cdr3_nt: TGTGCCAGCAGCTCGGGGGGTAGGAGCCTAAAGAACACCGGGGAGCTGTTTTTT; cdr3_aa: CASSSGGRSLKNTGELFF
d_call: TRBD1; v_call: TRBV4-3; clone_size: once; j_call: TRBJ1-6; cdr3_nt: TGCGCCAGCAGCCAAGATACAGGGGGTAATTCACCCCTCCACTTT; cdr3_aa: CASSQDTGGNSPLHF
d_call: NA; v_call: TRBV5-1; clone_size: NA; j_call: TRBJ1-1; cdr3_nt: TGCGCCAGCAGCTTCTGGGGAAGGGGGGGCCTGACTATGAACACTGAAGCTTTCTTT; cdr3_aa: CASSFWGRGGLTMNTEAFF
d_call: NA; v_call: TRBV9; clone_size: NA; j_call: TRBJ2-1; cdr3_nt: TGTGCCAGCAGCGAATCTTTAAATGAGCAGTTCTTC; cdr3_aa: CASSESLNEQFF
d_call: TRBD2; v_call: TRBV5-1; clone_size: NA; j_call: TRBJ2-2; cdr3_nt: TGCGCCAGCAGCACCGTGACTAGCGGGGCGAACACCGGGGAGCTGTTTTTT; cdr3_aa: CASSTVTSGANTGELFF
d_call: NA; v_call: TRBV5-1; clone_size: once; j_call: TRBJ2-5; cdr3_nt: TGCGCCAGCAGTGTGGGTAGCGGTATAGAAGAGACCCAGTACTTC; cdr3_aa: CASSVGSGIEETQYF
d_call: TRBD2; v_call: TRBV9; clone_size: NA; j_call: TRBJ2-1; cdr3_nt: TGTGCCAGCAGCTCCACATTGACTAGCCTCAATGAGCAGTTCTTC; cdr3_aa: CASSSTLTSLNEQFF
d_call: NA; v_call: TRBV7-8; clone_size: NA; j_call: TRBJ2-1; cdr3_nt: TGTGCCAGCAGGGTACAGGGATGGCATGAGCAGTTCTTC; cdr3_aa: CASRVQGWHEQFF
d_call: NA; v_call: TRBV2; clone_size: NA; j_call: TRBJ1-2; cdr3_nt: TGTGCCAGCAGTCCTCGGATCCTGGAGGGCTACACCTTC; cdr3_aa: CASSPRILEGYTF
d_call: TRBD2; v_call: TRBV7-3; clone_size: NA; j_call: TRBJ2-2; cdr3_nt: TGTGCCAGCAGCCCCACACTCACCGGGGGGACCGGGGAGCTGTTTTTT; cdr3_aa: CASSPTLTGGTGELFF
d_call: NA; v_call: TRBV13; clone_size: NA; j_call: TRBJ1-3; cdr3_nt: TGTGCCAGCAGCTTAGGGGGTCGTGGGGGCCACACCATATATTTT; cdr3_aa: CASSLGGRGGHTIYF
d_call: TRBD1; v_call: TRBV7-2; clone_size: NA; j_call: TRBJ1-1; cdr3_nt: TGTGCCAGCAGCCCCCGGACAGGGGCTTTCTTT; cdr3_aa: CASSPRTGAFF
d_call: TRBD2; v_call: TRBV6-4; clone_size: NA; j_call: TRBJ2-3; cdr3_nt: TGTGCCAGCAGTAGGTTAGCGGGGGGGCCTTGTGGGTTTACAGATACGCAGTATTTT; cdr3_aa: CASSRLAGGPCGFTDTQYF
d_call: NA; v_call: TRBV6-5; clone_size: once; j_call: TRBJ2-3; cdr3_nt: TGTGCCAGCAATAGAGGTTTTGCTAGCACAGATACGCAGTATTTT; cdr3_aa: CASNRGFASTDTQYF
d_call: TRBD1; v_call: TRBV7-6; clone_size: NA; j_call: TRBJ2-7; cdr3_nt: TGTGCCAGCAGCTCGGGACAGGGGAAAGCCCCCGAGCAGTACTTC; cdr3_aa: CASSSGQGKAPEQYF
d_call: NA; v_call: TRBV5-1; clone_size: NA; j_call: TRBJ1-1; cdr3_nt: TGCGCCAGCAGCTTGTTGGGGGCTCCGAACACTGAAGCTTTCTTT; cdr3_aa: CASSLLGAPNTEAFF
d_call: TRBD1; v_call: TRBV6-1; clone_size: NA; j_call: TRBJ2-2; cdr3_nt: TGTGCCACTTTTCAGGACAGCAGGGGGACCGGGGAGCTGTTTTTT; cdr3_aa: CATFQDSRGTGELFF
d_call: TRBD1; v_call: TRBV5-5; clone_size: NA; j_call: TRBJ1-5; cdr3_nt: TGTGCCAGCAGCTTGGACACAGGGGTAGGTGGTCAGCCCCAGCATTTT; cdr3_aa: CASSLDTGVGGQPQHF
d_call: TRBD1; v_call: TRBV7-2; clone_size: NA; j_call: TRBJ1-2; cdr3_nt: TGTGCCAGCAGCTTAGCAAGGACAGGGATCTATGGCTACACCTTC; cdr3_aa: CASSLARTGIYGYTF
d_call: TRBD1; v_call: TRBV4-2; clone_size: NA; j_call: TRBJ1-6; cdr3_nt: TGTGCCAGCAGCCCCCGGGACAGGAGCTATAATTCACCCCTCCACTTT; cdr3_aa: CASSPRDRSYNSPLHF
d_call: NA; v_call: TRBV27; clone_size: NA; j_call: TRBJ2-3; cdr3_nt: TGTGCCAGCAGTTTAGTAGCCCCGGGGTCAGCAGATACGCAGTATTTT; cdr3_aa: CASSLVAPGSADTQYF
d_call: NA; v_call: TRBV5-1; clone_size: NA; j_call: TRBJ1-2; cdr3_nt: TGCGCCAGCAGCTTGGCGGGGACTCCTATCGTGGGTGACTATGGCTACACCTTC; cdr3_aa: CASSLAGTPIVGDYGYTF
d_call: TRBD2; v_call: TRBV5-4; clone_size: NA; j_call: TRBJ2-1; cdr3_nt: TGTGCCAGCAGCTTGAACCGACTAGCGGGGGTCCTCCTGGATGAGCAGTTCTTC; cdr3_aa: CASSLNRLAGVLLDEQFF
d_call: TRBD2; v_call: TRBV5-1; clone_size: NA; j_call: TRBJ2-3; cdr3_nt: TGCGCCAGCAGAGGTCATAGCGGGGCGGGGACAGATACGCAGTATTTT; cdr3_aa: CASRGHSGAGTDTQYF
d_call: TRBD2; v_call: TRBV6-5; clone_size: few; j_call: TRBJ2-1; cdr3_nt: TGTGCCAGCAGCCCTAGCGGGGTAGCCTACAATGAGCAGTTCTTC; cdr3_aa: CASSPSGVAYNEQFF
d_call: NA; v_call: TRBV5-1; clone_size: NA; j_call: TRBJ1-1; cdr3_nt: TGCGCCAGCAGCCGGGAGGGATTTGAAGCTTTCTTT; cdr3_aa: CASSREGFEAFF
d_call: TRBD1; v_call: TRBV6-1; clone_size: NA; j_call: TRBJ2-7; cdr3_nt: TGTGCCAGCAGTGCTACCGGGACAGGGGCACGGGAGCAGTACTTC; cdr3_aa: CASSATGTGAREQYF
d_call: NA; v_call: TRBV5-4; clone_size: NA; j_call: TRBJ1-1; cdr3_nt: TGTGCCAGCAGCACTCAGACAGGACCGAACACTGAAGCTTTCTTT; cdr3_aa: CASSTQTGPNTEAFF
d_call: NA; v_call: TRBV2; clone_size: NA; j_call: TRBJ2-5; cdr3_nt: TGTGCCAGCAGTGGGGGCAGGGGAGGGTCAGAGACCCAGTACTTC; cdr3_aa: CASSGGRGGSETQYF
d_call: NA; v_call: TRBV6-5; clone_size: NA; j_call: TRBJ1-6; cdr3_nt: TGTGCCAGCAGTTACGGGACACAAAATTCACCCCTCCACTTT; cdr3_aa: CASSYGTQNSPLHF
d_call: TRBD2; v_call: TRBV4-3; clone_size: NA; j_call: TRBJ2-2; cdr3_nt: TGCGCCAGCAGCCTAGATTACCCGACTAGCGGCAACACCGGGGAGCTGTTTTTT; cdr3_aa: CASSLDYPTSGNTGELFF
d_call: TRBD2; v_call: TRBV7-9; clone_size: NA; j_call: TRBJ2-3; cdr3_nt: TGTGCCAGCAGCCGAAGCGGGGGGTCCGGGGATACGCAGTATTTT; cdr3_aa: CASSRSGGSGDTQYF
d_call: NA; v_call: TRBV4-1; clone_size: NA; j_call: TRBJ1-4; cdr3_nt: TGCGCCAGCAGCCAAGAAGGGGGAAGGATTGCTAATGAAAAACTGTTTTTT; cdr3_aa: CASSQEGGRIANEKLFF
d_call: TRBD1; v_call: TRBV9; clone_size: NA; j_call: TRBJ2-3; cdr3_nt: TGTGCCAGCAGCGCGGGACAGGGGGTTGGGACAGATACGCAGTATTTT; cdr3_aa: CASSAGQGVGTDTQYF
d_call: TRBD2; v_call: TRBV9; clone_size: NA; j_call: TRBJ2-5; cdr3_nt: TGTGCCAGCAGCGTAGACGGAGCGGGGGGGGAGACCCAGTACTTC; cdr3_aa: CASSVDGAGGETQYF